The clone carrying this T cell receptor beta chain was recorded a few times. This entry comes from a study of blood T cell repertoires in COVID-19. About the research overall: COVID-19 samples, acute and convalescent, were from the United States, Italy and Spain. T cells, B-cell-depleted T cells, or PBMCs provided the cDNA or gDNA that served as material.

This table comes from immunoSEQ multiplex PCR, and its TCRdb copy is limited to in-frame clones, with some not included. The sample holds 37,000 or so clones; more than 60% are singletons and the top ten take 1.5% to 2%. In germline, CDR1 is SGHNT, CDR2 YYREEE (reference sequence). V was clipped by 4 bases and J by 5 bases; unmatched bases: 10. The CDR3 extends over 15 amino acids. This sequence was found in a man aged 55-75 years with active COVID-19. This chain joins TRBV5-4 and TRBJ2-3, with 7 bases aligning to TRBD1. The source material was peripheral blood. The CDR3 sequence: CASSLVRTGEDTQYF. Written as DNA, the CDR3 is TGTGCCAGCAGCCTCGTCCGGACAGGAGAAGATACGCAGTATTTT.